The rows below give T cell receptor beta chains drawn from one sample of a study of T cells in Graves' hyperthyroidism and ophthalmopathy. TCRdb processed the multiplex PCR reads anew with MiXCR; each CDR3 protein has one entry. Found here are under 550,000 distinct CDR3 sequences, roughly 21% of them singletons; the top ten hold about half. The sequenced material came from blood. These receptors were obtained from a man aged 35 to 55 with Graves' ophthalmopathy. Both conserved end residues are part of each CDR3. A D gene is named only where the DNA matches it firmly. Only some rows state a clone size, as once, few, many or a class for expanded clones.

-	TRBV3-1	TRBD1	TRBJ1-5	TGTGCCAGCAGCCCCGAGACAGGGTCAAATCAGCCCCAGCATTTT	CASSPETGSNQPQHF
many	TRBV12-3/TRBV12-4	-	TRBJ1-1	TGTGCCAGCAGTTTGGGGGAGGCAGGGGCTTTCTTT	CASSLGEAGAFF
many	TRBV2	TRBD2	TRBJ2-7	TGTGCCAGAGCCGGACTAGCGGGGGTCTACGAGCAGTACTTC	CARAGLAGVYEQYF
few	TRBV9	-	TRBJ1-2	TGTGCCAGCAGCGTAGACGGGTCACGGGGCTACACCTTC	CASSVDGSRGYTF
few	TRBV5-1	-	TRBJ2-7	TGCGCCAGCAGCCAGAACAGGGTCGAGCAGTACTTC	CASSQNRVEQYF
few	TRBV28	-	TRBJ1-6	TGTGCCAGCATATATTCGGGGGTCCTTGATAATTCACCCCTCCACTTT	CASIYSGVLDNSPLHF
few	TRBV7-9	-	TRBJ1-3	TGTGCCAGCAGCTTAGGGACGGAGTTCTCTGGAAACACCATATATTTT	CASSLGTEFSGNTIYF
-	TRBV19	-	TRBJ1-6	TGTGCCATCCCTTACGGGTCACCCCTCCACTTT	CAIPYGSPLHF
-	TRBV4-1	-	TRBJ1-2	TGCGCCAGCAGCTCGCAAGTCCTGACAGGCTATGGCTACACCTTC	CASSSQVLTGYGYTF
many	TRBV6-1	TRBD2	TRBJ2-7	TGTGCCAGCAGTCATACTAGCGGGGACCCCTACGAGCAGTACTTC	CASSHTSGDPYEQYF
-	TRBV30	TRBD2	TRBJ2-2	TGTGCCTGGACAAGCGGGGGGGCCGCCGGGGAGCTGTTTTTT	CAWTSGGAAGELFF
many	TRBV20-1	-	TRBJ2-3	TGCAGTGCTAGAGATCTTGTGGGCGGGAATAGAGATACGCAGTATTTT	CSARDLVGGNRDTQYF
-	TRBV19	-	TRBJ2-7	TGTGCCAGTAGTATAGGACTGACCTCCTACGAGCAGTACTTC	CASSIGLTSYEQYF
many	TRBV12-3/TRBV12-4	-	TRBJ1-2	TGTGCCAGCAGACAACAGGGTTACGACTATGGCTACACCTTC	CASRQQGYDYGYTF
-	TRBV18	-	TRBJ2-5	TGTGCCAGCTCACCACCACCTTCGCTGGTACAGGGAAAAAAGACCCAGTACTTC	CASSPPPSLVQGKKTQYF
many	TRBV5-1	-	TRBJ2-1	TGCGCCAGCAATGACGAAGGGCAACTGTACAATGAGCAGTTCTTC	CASNDEGQLYNEQFF
many	TRBV12-3/TRBV12-4	-	TRBJ2-7	TGTGCCAGCAGTTTAGCCCGTCGGTACGAGCAGTACTTC	CASSLARRYEQYF
few	TRBV9	-	TRBJ1-5	TGTGCCAGCAGCGTAGAGGGGATTAGCAATCAGCCCCAGCATTTT	CASSVEGISNQPQHF
few	TRBV7-9	-	TRBJ1-2	TGTGCCAGCACCGTAGAGCAGGGGCCTTCTGGATATGGCTACACCTTC	CASTVEQGPSGYGYTF
few	TRBV7-7	-	TRBJ1-3	TGTGCTAGCATCGCTTATCAGGGGTCCGGAAACACCATATATTTT	CASIAYQGSGNTIYF
many	TRBV6-1	TRBD2	TRBJ2-1	TGTGCCAGCAGTGGACTAGCGTACTACAATGAGCAGTTCTTC	CASSGLAYYNEQFF
-	TRBV7-7	-	TRBJ2-3	TGTGCTAGCAGCTTAGCACAGGCGACAGAGCAGTATTTT	CASSLAQATEQYF